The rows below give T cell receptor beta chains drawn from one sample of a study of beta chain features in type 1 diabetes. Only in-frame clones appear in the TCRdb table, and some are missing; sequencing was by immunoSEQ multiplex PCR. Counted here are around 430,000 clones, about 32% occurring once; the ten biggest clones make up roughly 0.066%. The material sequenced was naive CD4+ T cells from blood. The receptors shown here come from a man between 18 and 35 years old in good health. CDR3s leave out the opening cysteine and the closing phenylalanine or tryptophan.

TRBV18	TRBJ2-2	ASSPRAMESTGELF
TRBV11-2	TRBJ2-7	ASSLRQGTYEQY
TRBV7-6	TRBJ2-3	ASSYWGRAGATDTQY
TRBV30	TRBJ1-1	AWRSAGGPPEAF
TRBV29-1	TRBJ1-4	SAGQLDEKLF
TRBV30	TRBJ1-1	AWSTGPGSGEAF
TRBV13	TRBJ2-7	ASSSLRREQY
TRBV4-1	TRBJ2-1	ASSQGATSGRGGVQF
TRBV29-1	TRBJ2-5	SVLGTGETQY
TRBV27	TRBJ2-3	ASSPVGSDTQY
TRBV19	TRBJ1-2	ASTRRTGEGYT
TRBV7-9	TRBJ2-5	ASSGRSETQY
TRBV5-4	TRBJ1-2	ASSSTYGFSDYGYT
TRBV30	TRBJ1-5	AWSVQLNQPQH
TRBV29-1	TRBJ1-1	SVSAGVVAF
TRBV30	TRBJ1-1	AWSVRGNTEAF
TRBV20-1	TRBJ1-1	SAEQGRVAF
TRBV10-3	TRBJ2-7	AISDDRGKDEQY
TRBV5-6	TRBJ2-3	ASSLIRGAGPDTQY
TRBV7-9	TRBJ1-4	ASSPTGLDDEKLF
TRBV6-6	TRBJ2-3	AIRVSGTDTQY
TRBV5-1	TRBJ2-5	ASSLGTSVQETQY
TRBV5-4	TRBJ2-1	ASSKARLADYNEQF
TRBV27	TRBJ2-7	ASSSTSGAGEQY
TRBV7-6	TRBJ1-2	ASSLASGGTNYGYT
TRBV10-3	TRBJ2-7	AISESSPVVTYEQY
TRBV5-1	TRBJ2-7	ASSLGGVYEQY
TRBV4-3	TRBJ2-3	ASSQGGGPDTQY
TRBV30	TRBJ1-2	AWRPGSVYGYT
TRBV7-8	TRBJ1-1	ASSSDSSNTEAF
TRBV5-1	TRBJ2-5	ASSAPGGSETQY
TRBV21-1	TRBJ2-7	ASRSLESSYEQY
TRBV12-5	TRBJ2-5	ASANSGGLQETQY
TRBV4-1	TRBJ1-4	ASSLRGLGEKLF
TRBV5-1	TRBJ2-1	ASSYAGESNEQF
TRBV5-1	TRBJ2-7	ASSLAAGEDEQY
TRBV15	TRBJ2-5	ATSREGRRASGRGETQY
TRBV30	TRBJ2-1	AWSGTSGPGSYNEQF
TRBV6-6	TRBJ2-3	ASTGGRDTQY
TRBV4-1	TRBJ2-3	ASSQGRARVRGDTQY
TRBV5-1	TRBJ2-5	ASSSTGVTETQY
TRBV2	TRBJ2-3	ANAPNSGREDTQY
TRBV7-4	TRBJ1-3	ASRSLGRTASGNTIY
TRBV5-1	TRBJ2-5	ASSLQGTQETQY
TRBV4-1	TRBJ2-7	ASSQDYPALYEQY
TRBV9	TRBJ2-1	ASSVVSSGSVEQF
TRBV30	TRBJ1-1	AWKELRNGDTEAF
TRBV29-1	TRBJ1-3	SVDLQGASSGNTIY
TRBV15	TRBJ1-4	ATATGVKLF
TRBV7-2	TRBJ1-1	ASSLFQGTNTEAF
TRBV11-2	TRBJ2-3	ASSPRRI
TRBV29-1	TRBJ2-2	SVDGAHTGELF
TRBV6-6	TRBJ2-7	ASGKLGRTPLEQY
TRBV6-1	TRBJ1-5	ASSDIRRAWQPQH
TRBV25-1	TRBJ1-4	ASSPWTTNEKLF
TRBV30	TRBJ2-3	AWNRQTPLTDTQY
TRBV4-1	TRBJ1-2	ASSVAGARSYGYT